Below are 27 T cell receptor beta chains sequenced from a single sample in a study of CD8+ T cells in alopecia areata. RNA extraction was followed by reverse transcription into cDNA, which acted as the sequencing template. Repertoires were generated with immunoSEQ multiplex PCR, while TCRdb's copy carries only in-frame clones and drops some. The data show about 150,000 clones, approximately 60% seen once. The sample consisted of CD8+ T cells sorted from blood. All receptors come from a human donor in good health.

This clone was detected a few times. The CDR3 loop is CSVEGSGGSYEQYF. As DNA, the CDR3 is TGCAGCGTTGAGGGGTCAGGGGGCTCCTACGAGCAGTACTTC. The chain has TRBV29-1 and TRBJ2-7; 7 bases line up with TRBD1. Germline loops: CDR1 SQVTM, CDR2 ANQGSEA. The CDR3 extends over 14 amino acids. Unmatched junction bases numbered 5, after V lost 3 bases and J lost 0 bases.

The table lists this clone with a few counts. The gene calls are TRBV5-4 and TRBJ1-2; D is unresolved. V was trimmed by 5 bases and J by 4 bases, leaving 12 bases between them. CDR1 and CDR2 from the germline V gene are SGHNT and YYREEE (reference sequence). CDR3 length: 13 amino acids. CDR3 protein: CASSIRKVYGYTF. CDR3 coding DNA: TGTGCCAGCAGTATTAGAAAGGTCTATGGCTACACCTTC.

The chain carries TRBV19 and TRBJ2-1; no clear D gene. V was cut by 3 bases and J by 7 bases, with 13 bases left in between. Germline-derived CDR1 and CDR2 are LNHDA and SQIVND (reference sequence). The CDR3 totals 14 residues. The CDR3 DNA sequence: TGTGCCAGTAGTATTCTGTTGGCGGATAATGAGCAGTTCTTC. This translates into CASSILLADNEQFF.

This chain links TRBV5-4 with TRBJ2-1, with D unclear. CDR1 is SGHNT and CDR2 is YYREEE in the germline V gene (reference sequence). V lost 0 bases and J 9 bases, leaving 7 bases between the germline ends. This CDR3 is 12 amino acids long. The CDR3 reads CASSLEGTEQFF. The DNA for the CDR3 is TGTGCCAGCAGCTTGGAGGGTACTGAGCAGTTCTTC.

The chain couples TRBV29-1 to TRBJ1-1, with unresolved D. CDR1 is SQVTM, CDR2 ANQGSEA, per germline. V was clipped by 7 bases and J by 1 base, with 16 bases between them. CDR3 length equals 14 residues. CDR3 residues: CSAGRVDGNTEAFF. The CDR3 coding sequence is TGCAGCGCTGGTAGGGTAGATGGGAACACTGAAGCTTTCTTT.

CDR3 DNA sequence: TGTGCCAGCAGCCAGAGGGGGATCTACGAGCAGTACTTC. Its protein product is CASSQRGIYEQYF. The rearrangement links TRBV5-6 to TRBJ2-7; possibly TRBD1 for D (6 bases). The germline V and J ends were trimmed by 4 bases and 3 bases, with 11 bases remaining between them. There are 13 residues in the CDR3. Germline lookup yields CDR1 SGHDT and CDR2 YYEEEE.

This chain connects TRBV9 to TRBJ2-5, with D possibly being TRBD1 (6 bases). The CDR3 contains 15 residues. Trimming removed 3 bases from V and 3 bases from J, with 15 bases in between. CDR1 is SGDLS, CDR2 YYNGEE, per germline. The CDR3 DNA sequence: TGTGCCAGCAGCGCCTCCGGGACACCCAAAGAGACCCAGTACTTC. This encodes CASSASGTPKETQYF.

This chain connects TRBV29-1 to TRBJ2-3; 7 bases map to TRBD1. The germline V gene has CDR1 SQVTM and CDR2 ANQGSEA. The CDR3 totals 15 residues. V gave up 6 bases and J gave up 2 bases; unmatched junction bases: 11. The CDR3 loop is CSVLRTGSFTDTQYF. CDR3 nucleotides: TGCAGCGTCTTGAGGACAGGCTCCTTCACAGATACGCAGTATTTT.

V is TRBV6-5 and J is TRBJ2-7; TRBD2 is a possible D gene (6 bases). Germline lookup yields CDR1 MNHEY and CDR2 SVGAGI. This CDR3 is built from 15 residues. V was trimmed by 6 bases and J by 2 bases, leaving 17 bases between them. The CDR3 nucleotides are TGTGCCAGCAGGCGTACCGGGACTGATCCCTACGAGCAGTACTTC. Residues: CASRRTGTDPYEQYF.

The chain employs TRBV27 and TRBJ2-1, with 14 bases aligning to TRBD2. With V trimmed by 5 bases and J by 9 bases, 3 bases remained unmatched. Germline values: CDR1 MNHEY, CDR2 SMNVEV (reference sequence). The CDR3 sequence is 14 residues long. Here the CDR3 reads CASSPGLAGVEQFF. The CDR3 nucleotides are TGTGCCAGCAGTCCGGGACTAGCGGGAGTTGAGCAGTTCTTC.

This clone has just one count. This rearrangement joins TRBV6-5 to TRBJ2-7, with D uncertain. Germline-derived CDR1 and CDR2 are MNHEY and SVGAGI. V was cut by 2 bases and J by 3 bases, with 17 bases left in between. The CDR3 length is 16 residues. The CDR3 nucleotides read TGTGCCAGCAGTTACCGAGGCTTGGCAGGCGGCTACGAGCAGTACTTC. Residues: CASSYRGLAGGYEQYF.

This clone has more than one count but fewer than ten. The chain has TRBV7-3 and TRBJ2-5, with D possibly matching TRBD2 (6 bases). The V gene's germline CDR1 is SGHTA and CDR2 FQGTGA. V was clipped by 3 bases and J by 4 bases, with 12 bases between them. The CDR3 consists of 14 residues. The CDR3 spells CASSFGWEAETQYF. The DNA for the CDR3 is TGTGCCAGCAGCTTTGGCTGGGAGGCAGAGACCCAGTACTTC.

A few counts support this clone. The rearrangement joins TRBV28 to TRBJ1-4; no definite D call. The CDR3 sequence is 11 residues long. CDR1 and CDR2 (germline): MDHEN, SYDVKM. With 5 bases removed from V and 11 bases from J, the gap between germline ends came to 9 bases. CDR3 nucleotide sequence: TGTGCCAGCAGTATCTTAGGGAAACTGTTTTTT. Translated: CASSILGKLFF.

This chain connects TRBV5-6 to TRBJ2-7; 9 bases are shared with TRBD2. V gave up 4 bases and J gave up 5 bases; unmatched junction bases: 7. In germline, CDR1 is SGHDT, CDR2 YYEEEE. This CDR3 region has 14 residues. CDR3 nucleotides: TGTGCCAGCAGCCGCGGGACTAGCTATAACGAGCAGTACTTC. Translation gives CASSRGTSYNEQYF.

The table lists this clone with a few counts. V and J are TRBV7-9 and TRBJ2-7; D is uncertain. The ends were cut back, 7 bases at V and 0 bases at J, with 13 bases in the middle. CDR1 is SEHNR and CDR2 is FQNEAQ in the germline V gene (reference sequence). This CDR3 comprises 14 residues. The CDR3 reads CASTPDGYSYEQYF. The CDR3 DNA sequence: TGTGCCAGCACCCCAGACGGCTACTCCTACGAGCAGTACTTC.

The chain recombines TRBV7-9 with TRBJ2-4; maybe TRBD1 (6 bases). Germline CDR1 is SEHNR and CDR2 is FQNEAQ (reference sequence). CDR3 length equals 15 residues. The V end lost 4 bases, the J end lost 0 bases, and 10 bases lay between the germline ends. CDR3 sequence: CASSSIQGAKNIQYF. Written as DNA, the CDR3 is TGTGCCAGCAGCTCAATACAGGGAGCCAAAAACATTCAGTACTTC.

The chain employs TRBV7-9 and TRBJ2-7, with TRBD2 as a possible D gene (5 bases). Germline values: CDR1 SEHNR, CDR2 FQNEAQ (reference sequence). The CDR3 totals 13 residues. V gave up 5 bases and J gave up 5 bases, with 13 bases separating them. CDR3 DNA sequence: TGTGCCAGCAGCCCCTCAGACGGGAACGAGCAGTACTTC. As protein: CASSPSDGNEQYF.

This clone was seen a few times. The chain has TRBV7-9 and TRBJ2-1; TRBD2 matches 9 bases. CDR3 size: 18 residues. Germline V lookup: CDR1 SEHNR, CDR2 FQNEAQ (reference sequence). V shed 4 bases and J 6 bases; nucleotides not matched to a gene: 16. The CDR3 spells CASSSLGASGTHSNEQFF. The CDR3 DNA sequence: TGTGCCAGCAGCTCCCTCGGGGCTAGCGGGACGCATTCCAATGAGCAGTTCTTC.

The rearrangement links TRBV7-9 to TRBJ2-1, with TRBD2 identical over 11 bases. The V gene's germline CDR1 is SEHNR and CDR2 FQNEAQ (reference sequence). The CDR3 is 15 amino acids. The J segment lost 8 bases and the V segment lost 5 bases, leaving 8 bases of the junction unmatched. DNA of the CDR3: TGTGCCAGCAGCCCACTAGCGGGAGAGGTCTATGAGCAGTTCTTC. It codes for CASSPLAGEVYEQFF.

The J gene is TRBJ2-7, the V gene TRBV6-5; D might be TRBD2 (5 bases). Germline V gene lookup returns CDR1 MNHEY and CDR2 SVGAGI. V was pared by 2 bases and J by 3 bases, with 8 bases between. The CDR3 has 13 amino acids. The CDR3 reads CASSYATSYEQYF. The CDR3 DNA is TGTGCCAGCAGTTACGCCACTAGCTACGAGCAGTACTTC.

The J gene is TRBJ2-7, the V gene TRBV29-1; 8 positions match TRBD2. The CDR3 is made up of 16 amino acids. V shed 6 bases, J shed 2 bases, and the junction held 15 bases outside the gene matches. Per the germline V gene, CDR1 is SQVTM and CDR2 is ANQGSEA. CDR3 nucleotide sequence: TGCAGCGTCTTAGGAAGGGCGGGAGGCCCGACCTACGAGCAGTACTTC. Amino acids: CSVLGRAGGPTYEQYF.

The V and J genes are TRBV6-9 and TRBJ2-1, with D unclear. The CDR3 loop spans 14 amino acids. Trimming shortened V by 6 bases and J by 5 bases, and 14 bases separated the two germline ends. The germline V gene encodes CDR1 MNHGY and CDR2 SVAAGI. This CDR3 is CASSTLSRNNEQFF. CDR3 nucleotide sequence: TGTGCCAGCAGCACACTATCCAGAAACAATGAGCAGTTCTTC.

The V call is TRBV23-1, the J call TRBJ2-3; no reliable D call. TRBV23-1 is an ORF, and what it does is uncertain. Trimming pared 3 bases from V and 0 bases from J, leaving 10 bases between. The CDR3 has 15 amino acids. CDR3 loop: CASSHGRQSTDTQYF. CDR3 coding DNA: TGCGCCAGCAGTCATGGCAGGCAGAGCACAGATACGCAGTATTTT.

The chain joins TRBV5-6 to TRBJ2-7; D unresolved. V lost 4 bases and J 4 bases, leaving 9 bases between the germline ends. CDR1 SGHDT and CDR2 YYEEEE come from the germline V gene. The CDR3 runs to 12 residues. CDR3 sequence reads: CASSQTEYEQYF. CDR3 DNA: TGTGCCAGCAGCCAGACCGAGTACGAGCAGTACTTC.

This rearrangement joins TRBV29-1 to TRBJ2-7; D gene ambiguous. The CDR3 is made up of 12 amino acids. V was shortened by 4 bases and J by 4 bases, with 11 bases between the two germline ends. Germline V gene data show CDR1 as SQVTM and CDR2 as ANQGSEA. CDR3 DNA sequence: TGCAGCGTTGGCAGGCCGGAGTACGAGCAGTACTTC. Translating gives CSVGRPEYEQYF.

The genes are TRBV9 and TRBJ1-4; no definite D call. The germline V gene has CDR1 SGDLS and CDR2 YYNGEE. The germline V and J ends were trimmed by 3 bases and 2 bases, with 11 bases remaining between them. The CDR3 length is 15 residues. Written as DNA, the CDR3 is TGTGCCAGCAGCGGAGGAGGGAGTACTAATGAAAAACTGTTTTTT. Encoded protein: CASSGGGSTNEKLFF.

CDR3 amino acids: CSVTGRGSGPLSYEQYF. In nucleotides, the CDR3 is TGCAGCGTTACAGGGCGCGGCTCTGGACCCTTATCCTACGAGCAGTACTTC. This sequence joins TRBV29-1 and TRBJ2-7, with a weak D call TRBD1 (6 bases). Germline-derived CDR1 and CDR2 are SQVTM and ANQGSEA. This CDR3 is built from 17 residues. Trimming removed 5 bases at V and 1 base at J, with 24 bases between.